The clone carrying this TCR beta chain was counted only a few times. Antigen specificity is unknown. This sample is drawn from a study of T cells after yellow fever vaccination. Study-wide findings and caveats: Contamination by abundant bulk-population clonotypes could be present in FACS-sorted repertoires. The study re-detected most primary-vaccination clones after the booster (about 95% CD4, 88% CD8).

For TCR, cDNA came from 5'RACE template switching, which added a universal primer site and UMIs. TCRdb processed the 5' RACE reads anew with MiXCR; each CDR3 protein has one entry. The top ten clones hold 3.2% of a sample with about 220,000 distinct CDR3 sequences, approximately 3% of them seen once. The CDR3 has 15 amino acids. Looked up from germline, CDR1 is DFQATT and CDR2 is SNEGSKA (reference sequence). V lost 3 bases and J 1 base, leaving 14 bases between the germline ends. The receptor's source is a young man who received the YFV17D yellow fever vaccine. Sequenced here: CD4+ T cells sorted from PBMCs, sampled 10 days after the yellow fever booster vaccination. This chain connects TRBV20-1 to TRBJ2-3; weak D call: TRBD1 (6 bases). The CDR3 DNA follows: TGCAGTGCTAGGGGTAGCGAGGGGGGCACAGATACGCAGTATTTT. It is translated as CSARGSEGGTDTQYF.